The sample holds many counts of the clone carrying this T cell receptor (beta chain). Its target is unknown. These data come from a study of T cell repertoires in cytomegalovirus infection. Study-level background: Evidence of both CMV infection and a matching HLA type came from public TCR beta signatures. Study-wide results and limits: It was HLA-C-restricted CMV-specific TCR beta clonotypes that dominated the response ex vivo. Carriers of CMV plus the relevant HLA were identified by cumulative public TCR beta family frequency.

The V gene's germline CDR1 is KGHSH and CDR2 LQKENI. With 1 base clipped from V and 7 bases from J, the junction kept 10 bases outside the gene matches. CDR3 size: 16 residues. TCRdb re-derived calls from the reads in MiXCR, one entry per CDR3 protein. The table has about 310,000 distinct CDR3 sequences, about 9.1% seen once. The sequence was obtained from a human donor in good health (CMV status not recorded). Some clones in this sample may be carry-over from other donors' samples. The specimen was PBMCs. The V call is TRBV18, the J call TRBJ2-1; 7 bases map to TRBD1. The CDR3 region is CASSPQTGIPPNEQFF. DNA of the CDR3: TGTGCCAGCTCACCACAGACAGGGATTCCCCCAAATGAGCAGTTCTTC.